This record looks at one TCR beta chain sequence and its context. Its antigen is not identified. The sample originates from a study of cytomegalovirus exposure and HLA in healthy donors. Study-level results: The authors later found TCR association rates varying by HLA locus, with DRB1 most and HLA-C fewest.

The ends were cut back, 2 bases at V and 5 bases at J, with 13 bases in the middle. CDR1 and CDR2 from the germline V gene are SGDLS and YYNGEE. The CDR3 is 14 amino acids. PCR was performed using 60 Vbeta and 13 Jbeta primers. Method: immunoSEQ multiplex PCR; TCRdb's copy keeps in-frame clones and lacks some. Here the sample spans over 200,000 clones, roughly 79% being singletons. The receptor comes from a woman aged 40 to 50 in good health and CMV-seronegative. The specimen was PBMCs. The chain links TRBV9 to TRBJ2-5; possible D gene TRBD2, 5 bases. The CDR3 region has the DNA TGTGCCAGCAGCGTGGGAGTACGGGCGGAGACCCAGTACTTC. Protein product: CASSVGVRAETQYF.